This is a list of T cell receptor beta chains from one sample in a study of PD-1 blockade in classical Hodgkin lymphoma. The method was immunoSEQ multiplex PCR; TCRdb's version includes in-frame clones alone and lacks a portion of them. Of over 10,000 clones listed, around three quarters are singletons. Sequences were derived from peripheral blood mononuclear cells (PBMCs), sampled at baseline. These TCRs come from a human donor with classical Hodgkin lymphoma. Each CDR3 is given with its conserved first and last residue. A D gene is named only where the DNA matches it firmly. The size of a clone is reported for some rows only, either as once, few or many, or as a class for expanded clones.

clone_size,v_call,j_call,d_call,cdr3_nt,cdr3_aa
once,TRBV13,TRBJ2-3,NA,TGTGCCAGCTCTGGTTTCCCCTCCCCAGATACGCAGTATTTT,CASSGFPSPDTQYF
NA,TRBV27,TRBJ1-6,NA,TGTGCCAGCAGTTCCTTACCGCAGCAGGACTATAATTCACCCCTCCACTTT,CASSSLPQQDYNSPLHF
NA,TRBV5-1,TRBJ2-5,TRBD1,TGCGCCAGCAGCTTGGTCGTAGGGGGCCTGGGACAAGAGACCCAGTACTTC,CASSLVVGGLGQETQYF
NA,TRBV5-1,TRBJ2-5,NA,TGCGCCAGCAGCTTGGTCTGGCAAGAGACCCAGTACTTC,CASSLVWQETQYF
NA,TRBV9,TRBJ2-1,TRBD2,TGTGCCAGCAGCGTAGGGCTAGCGGGAGAGCATGAGCAGTTCTTC,CASSVGLAGEHEQFF
NA,TRBV6-6,TRBJ1-2,TRBD1,TGTGCCAGCAGTACCGACAGGGACTATGGCTACACCTTC,CASSTDRDYGYTF
NA,TRBV6-1,TRBJ2-1,NA,TGTGCCAGCAGTGAAGCGGAAAGGCGGCCCTACAATGAGCAGTTCTTC,CASSEAERRPYNEQFF
NA,TRBV19,TRBJ2-7,NA,TGTGCCACCTGGGGGGTAAGGAATGGATACTACGAGCAGTACTTC,CATWGVRNGYYEQYF
NA,TRBV9,TRBJ1-1,NA,TGTGCCAGCAGCGTAGCCAATAGTGGATGGGGCACTGAAGCTTTCTTT,CASSVANSGWGTEAFF
NA,TRBV19,TRBJ1-6,TRBD1,TGTGCCAGTAGAGGGACAGGACGCAATAATTCACCCCTCCACTTT,CASRGTGRNNSPLHF
NA,TRBV2,TRBJ2-1,TRBD2,TGTGCCAGCAGTGCTAGCGGGGGGGACTACAATGAGCAGTTCTTC,CASSASGGDYNEQFF
NA,TRBV9,TRBJ2-1,NA,TGTGCCAGCAGCGTAGTTCCCCGGACAATCCACAATGAGCAGTTCTTC,CASSVVPRTIHNEQFF
NA,TRBV18,TRBJ1-4,NA,TGTGCCAGCTCACCTCGGGGGGGGGAGCGAGAAAAACTGTTTTTT,CASSPRGGEREKLFF
NA,TRBV6-5,TRBJ2-1,TRBD1,TGTGCCAGCAGTTATGGGACAGGGTTAGATGAGCAGTTCTTC,CASSYGTGLDEQFF